This T cell receptor beta chain was recovered during a study of T cells in Graves' hyperthyroidism and ophthalmopathy. Findings of the study overall: Stable hyperthyroidism was told apart from ophthalmopathy by a model built on 13 V-J features. The model made its ophthalmopathy prediction, and onset followed a median 6.5 months later.

The source material, RNA transcripts, was used to amplify TCR beta CDR3 regions. HTBI primers were employed in a first-round RT-PCR of the TCR CDR3. TCRdb called the multiplex PCR reads again in MiXCR, with one record for every CDR3 protein. There are 650,000 to 750,000 distinct CDR3 sequences in the sample; approximately 14% occur only once, and roughly 10% lies in the top ten. The CDR3 has 15 amino acids. Germline V gene lookup returns CDR1 SGHTA and CDR2 FQGNSA. Trimming removed 3 bases from V and 7 bases from J; junction bases left unmatched: 4. This clonotype was seen many times. Antigen: not known.

Source material: blood. The genes are TRBV7-2 and TRBJ2-2; TRBD2 matches at 11 bases. The TCR was taken from a woman aged 18 to 35 with Graves' hyperthyroidism. This CDR3 reads CASSFSGRAVGELFF. CDR3 bases: TGTGCCAGCAGCTTTAGCGGGAGGGCGGTCGGGGAGCTGTTTTTT.